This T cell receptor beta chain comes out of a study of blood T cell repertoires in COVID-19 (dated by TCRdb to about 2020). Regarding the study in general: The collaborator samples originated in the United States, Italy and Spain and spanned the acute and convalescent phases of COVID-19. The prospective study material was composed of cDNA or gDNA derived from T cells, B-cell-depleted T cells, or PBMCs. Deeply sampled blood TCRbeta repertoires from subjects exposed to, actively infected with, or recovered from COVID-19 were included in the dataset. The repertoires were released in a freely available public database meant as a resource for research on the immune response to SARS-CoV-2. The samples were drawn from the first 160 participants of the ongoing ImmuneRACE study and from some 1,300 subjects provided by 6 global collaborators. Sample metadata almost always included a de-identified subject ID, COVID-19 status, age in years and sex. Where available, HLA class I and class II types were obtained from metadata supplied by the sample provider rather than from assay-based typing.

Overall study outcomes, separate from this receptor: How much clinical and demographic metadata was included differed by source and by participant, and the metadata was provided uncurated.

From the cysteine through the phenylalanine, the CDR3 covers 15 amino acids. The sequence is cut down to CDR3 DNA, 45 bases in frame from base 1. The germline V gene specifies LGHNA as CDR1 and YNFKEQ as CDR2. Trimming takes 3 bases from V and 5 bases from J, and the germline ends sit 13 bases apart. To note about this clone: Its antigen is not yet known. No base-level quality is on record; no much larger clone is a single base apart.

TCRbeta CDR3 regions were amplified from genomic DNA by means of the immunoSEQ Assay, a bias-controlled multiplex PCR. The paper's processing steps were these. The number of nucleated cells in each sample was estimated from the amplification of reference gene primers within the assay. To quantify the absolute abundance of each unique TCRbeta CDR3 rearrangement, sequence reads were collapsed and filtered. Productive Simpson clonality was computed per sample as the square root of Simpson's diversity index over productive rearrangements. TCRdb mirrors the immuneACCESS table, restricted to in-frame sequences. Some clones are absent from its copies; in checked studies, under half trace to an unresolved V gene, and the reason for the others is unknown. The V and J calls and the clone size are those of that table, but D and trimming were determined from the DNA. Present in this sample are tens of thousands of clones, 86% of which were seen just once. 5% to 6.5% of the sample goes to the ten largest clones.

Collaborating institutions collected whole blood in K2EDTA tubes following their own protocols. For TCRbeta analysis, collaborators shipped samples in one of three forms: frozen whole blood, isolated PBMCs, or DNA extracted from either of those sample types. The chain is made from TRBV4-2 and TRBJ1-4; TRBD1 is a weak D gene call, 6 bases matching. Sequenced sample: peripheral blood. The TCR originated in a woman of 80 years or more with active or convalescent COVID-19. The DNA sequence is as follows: TGTGCCAGCAGCCACACCCACGGACAGAATGAAAAACTGTTTTTT. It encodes CASSHTHGQNEKLFF.